These 11 T cell receptor beta chains were sequenced from one sample in a study of blood T cell repertoires in COVID-19 (dated by TCRdb to about 2020). The method was the immunoSEQ multiplex PCR assay. Not all clones reach the TCRdb copy of this immuneACCESS table, which keeps in-frame sequences only. Checked studies attribute under half of the gap to unresolved V genes and leave the rest unexplained. Present in this sample are about 69,000 clones, roughly 79% of which were seen just once. The ten top clones hold around 50% of the sample. Sequenced input: peripheral blood. The source is a human donor in a cohort sampled during active COVID-19.

V usage is TRBV10-3 and J usage is TRBJ1-5; possibly TRBD1 for D (5 bases). Looked up from germline, CDR1 is ENHRY and CDR2 is SYGVKD. V shed 8 bases and J shed 6 bases, with 14 bases lying between them. The CDR3 is 13 residues long. The CDR3 DNA is TGTGCCATCGGGCAGGGTGAGACTCAGCCCCAGCATTTT. This codes for CAIGQGETQPQHF.

The genes are TRBV2 and TRBJ2-1; D not certain. This CDR3 region has 14 residues. Germline loops: CDR1 SNHLY, CDR2 FYNNEI. V lost 3 bases and J lost 0, with 6 bases in between. As DNA, the CDR3 is TGTGCCAGCAGTGACGGTAGCTCCTACAATGAGCAGTTCTTC. Its protein product is CASSDGSSYNEQFF.

Turning to this clone: Other DNA sequences in this sample translate to the same CDR3. The chain is built from TRBV28 and TRBJ1-1, with TRBD1 matching over 9 bases. CDR1 and CDR2 (germline): MDHEN, SYDVKM. Trimming took 6 bases from V and 1 from J; bases not matched to a gene: 3. This CDR3 spans 14 amino acids. CDR3 residues: CASSLGQGNTEAFF. In nucleotides, the CDR3 is TGTGCCAGCAGCCTGGGACAGGGGAACACTGAAGCTTTCTTT. The entire variable domain, with the rest obtained from reference TRBV28 and TRBJ1-1, is as follows: DVKVTQSSRYLVKRTGEKVFLECVQDMDHENMFWYRQDPGLGLRLIYFSYDVKMKEKGDIPEGYSVSREKKERFSLILESASTNQTSMYLCASSLGQGNTEAFFGQGTRLTVV.

The CDR3 spells CASSKEGGNTGELFF. The CDR3 coding sequence is TGTGCCAGCAGCAAAGAAGGGGGGAACACCGGGGAGCTGTTTTTT. The chain is built from TRBV21-1 and TRBJ2-2; the DNA was not used to check the table's D call, TRBD1. TRBV21-1 is termed a pseudogene. The CDR3 is 15 residues long.

The V gene is TRBV3-1 (or the pseudogene TRBV3-2), the J gene TRBJ1-2; D gene ambiguous. The CDR3 loop spans 15 amino acids. Germline loops: CDR1 LGHDT, CDR2 YNNKEL (reference sequence). The V end was cut by 2 bases, the J end by 8 bases, with 18 bases between. The CDR3, as DNA: TGTGCCAGCAGCCAATCTCTGGGAGATCTGAAGGGCTACACCTTC. This translates into CASSQSLGDLKGYTF.

The chain joins TRBV30 to TRBJ2-7; 7 nucleotides align to TRBD2. V shed 0 bases, J shed 5 bases, and the junction held 4 bases outside the gene matches. The CDR3 spans 13 residues. Germline CDR1 GTSNPN, CDR2 SVGIG (reference sequence). CDR3 in amino acids: CAWSVGGGNEQYF. For the CDR3, the DNA is TGTGCCTGGAGTGTAGGCGGGGGTAACGAGCAGTACTTC.

J is TRBJ2-7 and V is TRBV28; TRBD1 agrees at 8 bases. The CDR3 has 14 amino acids. With 6 bases clipped from V and 1 base from J, the junction kept 5 bases outside the gene matches. Germline V gene sequence: CDR1 MDHEN, CDR2 SYDVKM. Here the CDR3 reads CASSRTGQSYEQYF. The DNA for the CDR3 is TGTGCCAGCAGCCGGACAGGGCAATCCTACGAGCAGTACTTC.

V gene TRBV7-9 combines with J gene TRBJ1-4; possibly TRBD1 for D (6 bases). Trimming took 1 base from V and 6 from J, leaving 9 bases between them. Germline CDR1 SEHNR, CDR2 FQNEAQ (reference sequence). The CDR3 runs 14 residues. Here the CDR3 DNA reads TGTGCCAGCAGCTTAGGTTCAGGGGATGAAAAACTGTTTTTT. Its protein product is CASSLGSGDEKLFF.

This rearrangement joins TRBV5-1 to TRBJ2-5; TRBD1 matches at 7 bases. This CDR3 has 15 amino acids. Germline V CDR1 and CDR2: SGHRS, YFSETQ. The V gene end was trimmed by 4 bases and the J gene end by 4 bases; junction bases not matched to a gene: 10. CDR3 protein: CASSRRQQGRETQYF. CDR3 bases: TGCGCCAGCAGCCGGAGGCAACAGGGGCGAGAGACCCAGTACTTC.

The rearrangement uses TRBV5-1 and TRBJ2-2; D is perhaps TRBD1 (5 bases). Germline V gene sequence: CDR1 SGHRS, CDR2 YFSETQ. CDR3 length equals 15 residues. Trimming removed 5 bases from V and 1 base from J, with 12 bases in between. The CDR3 coding sequence is TGCGCCAGCAGTTTCTCCACAGGGAACACCGGGGAGCTGTTTTTT. This translates into CASSFSTGNTGELFF.

V gene TRBV6-2 or TRBV6-3 combines with J gene TRBJ2-7; maybe TRBD1 (6 bases). Trimming pared 5 bases from V and 7 bases from J, leaving 12 bases between. CDR1 and CDR2 (germline): MNHEY, SVGEGT. This CDR3 comprises 12 residues. The DNA of the CDR3 is TGTGCCAGCAGTCCACAGGGTTGGGAGCAGTACTTC. Residues: CASSPQGWEQYF.